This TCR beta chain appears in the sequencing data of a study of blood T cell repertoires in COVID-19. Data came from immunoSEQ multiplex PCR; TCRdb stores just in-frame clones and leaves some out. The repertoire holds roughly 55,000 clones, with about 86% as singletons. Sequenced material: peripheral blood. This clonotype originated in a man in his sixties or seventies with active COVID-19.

The chain's CDR3 is CAISRDRGPDTGELFF. Written as DNA, the CDR3 is TGTGCCATCAGCCGGGACAGGGGGCCCGACACCGGGGAGCTGTTTTTT. The chain couples TRBV10-3 to TRBJ2-2; 12 bases are a match to TRBD1. CDR1 ENHRY and CDR2 SYGVKD come from the germline V gene. The CDR3 is made up of 16 amino acids. The trim removed 6 bases at V and 3 bases at J, leaving 5 bases unmatched.